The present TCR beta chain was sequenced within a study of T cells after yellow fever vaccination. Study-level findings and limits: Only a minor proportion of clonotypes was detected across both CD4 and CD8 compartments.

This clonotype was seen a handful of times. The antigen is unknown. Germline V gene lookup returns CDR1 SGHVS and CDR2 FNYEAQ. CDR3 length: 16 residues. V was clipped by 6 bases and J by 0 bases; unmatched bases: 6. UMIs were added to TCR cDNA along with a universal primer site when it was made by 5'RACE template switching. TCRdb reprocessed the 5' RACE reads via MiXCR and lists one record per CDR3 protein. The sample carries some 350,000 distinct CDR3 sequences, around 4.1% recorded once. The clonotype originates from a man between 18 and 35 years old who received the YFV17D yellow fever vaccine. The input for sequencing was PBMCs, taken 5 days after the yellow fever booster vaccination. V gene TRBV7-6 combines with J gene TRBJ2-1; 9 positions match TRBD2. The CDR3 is CASSSSGDSSYNEQFF. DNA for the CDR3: TGTGCCAGCAGTTCTAGCGGGGATAGCTCCTACAATGAGCAGTTCTTC.